These 31 T cell receptor beta chains originate from one sample sequenced in a study of T cells expressing NK-cell markers. From its re-call of the 5' RACE reads, TCRdb lists each CDR3 protein once, without DNA. The sample is made up of 300,000 to 450,000 distinct CDR3 sequences, and the top ten hold around 4.9% of it. The sequenced sample consisted of blood T cells: a sorted CD56 or NKG2C T cell subset, CD4+ or CD8+ T cells, or bulk PBMC T cells (not recorded which). Receptors originate from a man aged 18-69 years in good health.

The V and J genes are TRBV5-1 and TRBJ2-7; absent DNA, TCRdb's TRBD1 call cannot be checked. CDR1 and CDR2 from the germline V gene are SGHRS and YFSETQ. The CDR3 is 14 amino acids. CDR3 protein: CASSSGQGSYEQYF.

This rearrangement joins TRBV20-1 to TRBJ2-5; without DNA, the TCRdb call of TRBD1 cannot be checked. Germline values: CDR1 DFQATT, CDR2 SNEGSKA (reference sequence). The CDR3 is 15 residues long. The CDR3: CSAGTHRQIQETQYF.

V is TRBV20-1 and J is TRBJ1-3. This CDR3 has 15 residues. Germline V gene sequence: CDR1 DFQATT, CDR2 SNEGSKA (reference sequence). This CDR3 is CSAREAKGSGNTIYF.

J is TRBJ2-7 and V is TRBV3-1. From germline, CDR1 is LGHDT and CDR2 YNNKEL (reference sequence). CDR3 length: 12 amino acids. The CDR3: CASSQDRSTQYF.

The CDR3 loop reads CASSPRDRGVITDTQYF. The chain recombines TRBV4-1 with TRBJ2-3; TCRdb indicates TRBD1, and absent DNA this call remains unverified. Germline loops: CDR1 MGHRA, CDR2 YSYEKL. The CDR3 spans 17 residues.

This chain joins TRBV18 and TRBJ1-1; the D gene TCRdb calls, TRBD1, cannot be checked with no DNA. The germline gives CDR1 KGHSH, CDR2 LQKENI. CDR3 length equals 16 residues. This CDR3 reads CASSPPEVGTNTEAFF.

V gene TRBV6-1 combines with J gene TRBJ1-2; TCRdb picks TRBD1, but there is no DNA to check that call. Per the germline V gene, CDR1 is MNHNS and CDR2 is SASEGT. This CDR3 has 15 amino acids. The CDR3 here is CASSRLGQGAGGYTF.

The rearrangement uses TRBV5-1 and TRBJ2-2; the D call from TCRdb, TRBD1, cannot be confirmed without DNA. CDR1 is SGHRS and CDR2 is YFSETQ in the germline V gene. The CDR3 runs to 15 residues. This CDR3 is CASSRDPERTGELFF.

The chain links TRBV7-6 to TRBJ2-2. From germline, CDR1 is SGHVS and CDR2 FNYEAQ. The CDR3 loop spans 16 amino acids. The CDR3 sequence: CASSSPDGTNTGELFF.

The chain recombines TRBV6-5 with TRBJ2-3. Germline CDR1 reads MNHEY; CDR2 reads SVGAGI. CDR3 length: 13 amino acids. The CDR3 here is CASSFLTREAQYF.

The chain carries TRBV12-3 or TRBV12-4 and TRBJ1-1. The CDR3 is 12 amino acids. The CDR3 sequence: CAVGRLNTEAFF.

The J gene is TRBJ1-3, the V gene TRBV12-3 or TRBV12-4. The CDR3 totals 15 residues. CDR3 residues: CAARIGESSGNTIYF.

This sequence joins TRBV7-6 and TRBJ2-1. Germline CDR1 SGHVS, CDR2 FNYEAQ. The length of the CDR3 is 14 residues. Here the CDR3 reads CASSNGGLYNEQFF.

The chain combines TRBV6-5 with TRBJ1-3. CDR3 size: 15 residues. CDR1 is MNHEY, CDR2 SVGAGI, per germline. CDR3: CASSYSGSSGNTIYF.

The chain has TRBV7-3 and TRBJ2-5; with no DNA, the TCRdb D assignment of TRBD2 cannot be verified. Germline V gives CDR1 SGHTA, CDR2 FQGTGA. This CDR3 spans 18 amino acids. CDR3 residues: CASSLRGLAGAKGETQYF.

The rearrangement uses TRBV27 and TRBJ1-2; TCRdb's assignment of TRBD1 cannot be checked, as there is no DNA. Germline CDR1 and CDR2: MNHEY and SMNVEV (reference sequence). CDR3 size: 13 residues. The chain's CDR3 is CASSYRDRDGYTF.

The CDR3 is CASRHHRSDQPQHF. The V call is TRBV6-1, the J call TRBJ1-5. This CDR3 is 14 amino acids long. From germline, CDR1 is MNHNS and CDR2 SASEGT.

The J gene is TRBJ2-7, the V gene TRBV19. The CDR3 runs 15 residues. Germline CDR1 and CDR2: LNHDA and SQIVND (reference sequence). CDR3 sequence reads: CASSIDLHLSNEQYF.

This sequence joins TRBV12-3 or TRBV12-4 and TRBJ2-2; the D call from TCRdb, TRBD1, cannot be confirmed without DNA. The CDR3 sequence is 16 residues long. CDR3 in amino acids: CASRGGTVRNTGELFF.

The chain has TRBV15 and TRBJ1-5. The length of the CDR3 is 13 residues. Germline V gene lookup returns CDR1 LNHNV and CDR2 YYDKDF (reference sequence). CDR3 amino acids: CATSRGYNQPQHF.

This rearrangement joins TRBV6-5 to TRBJ2-3; TCRdb returns TRBD2, unconfirmable since there is no DNA. Per germline, CDR1 MNHEY and CDR2 SVGAGI. The CDR3 loop spans 18 amino acids. CDR3 amino acids: CASSYTGTSGTSTDTQYF.

This chain links TRBV5-1 with TRBJ1-5; TCRdb returns TRBD1, unconfirmable since there is no DNA. Germline-derived CDR1 and CDR2 are SGHRS and YFSETQ. The CDR3 consists of 12 residues. CDR3 residues: CASTYGAQPQHF. The whole variable domain, filled in from reference TRBV5-1 and TRBJ1-5, reads KAGVTQTPRYLIKTRGQQVTLSCSPISGHRSVSWYQQTPGQGLQFLFEYFSETQRNKGNFPGRFSGRQFSNSRSEMNVSTLELGDSALYLCASTYGAQPQHFGDGTRLSIL.

The rearrangement links TRBV6-6 to TRBJ1-5; absent DNA, TCRdb's TRBD1 call cannot be checked. The germline V gene encodes CDR1 MNHNY and CDR2 SVGAGI (reference sequence). This CDR3 is 11 amino acids long. CDR3 in amino acids: CASSPSQPQHF.

The rearrangement links TRBV6-1 to TRBJ1-6; with no DNA, the TCRdb D assignment of TRBD1 cannot be verified. Germline CDR1 is MNHNS and CDR2 is SASEGT. The CDR3 extends over 15 amino acids. The CDR3 region is CASSPQGFGNSPLHF.

The rearrangement joins TRBV13 to TRBJ2-7; TCRdb's assignment of TRBD1 cannot be checked, as there is no DNA. This CDR3 region has 16 residues. Germline lookup yields CDR1 PRHDT and CDR2 FYEKMQ (reference sequence). The CDR3 loop reads CASSLQGRELPTKQYF.

The chain employs TRBV7-2 and TRBJ1-6; TCRdb selects TRBD1, and the lack of DNA leaves this call unchecked. This CDR3 region has 17 residues. CDR1 and CDR2 from the germline V gene are SGHTA and FQGNSA. Here the CDR3 reads CASSLRQGSFYNSPLHF.

The rearrangement links TRBV5-1 to TRBJ1-5. This CDR3 spans 17 amino acids. Germline-derived CDR1 and CDR2 are SGHRS and YFSETQ. The CDR3 loop is CASSPGDGRRSNQPQHF.

This chain joins TRBV6-5 and TRBJ1-6; TCRdb returns TRBD1, unconfirmable since there is no DNA. Germline CDR1 and CDR2: MNHEY and SVGAGI. The CDR3 is 14 residues long. The CDR3 protein is CASSYGPASSPLHF.

V and J are TRBV7-9 and TRBJ1-4; TCRdb calls TRBD1, which cannot be checked without DNA. There are 14 residues in the CDR3. Germline CDR1 SEHNR, CDR2 FQNEAQ (reference sequence). The chain's CDR3 is CASSFRDSNEKLFF.

This rearrangement joins TRBV11-2 to TRBJ1-2. CDR1 is SGHAT and CDR2 is FQNNGV in the germline V gene. CDR3 length: 15 amino acids. The CDR3 reads CASSPSGGLGYGYTF.

CDR3 sequence: CASSLPGRSLAEQYF. V is TRBV7-8 and J is TRBJ2-7; the D call of TRBD1 rests on TCRdb alone, since no DNA is present to check it. Germline V gene sequence: CDR1 SGHVS, CDR2 FQNEAQ. CDR3 length: 15 amino acids.